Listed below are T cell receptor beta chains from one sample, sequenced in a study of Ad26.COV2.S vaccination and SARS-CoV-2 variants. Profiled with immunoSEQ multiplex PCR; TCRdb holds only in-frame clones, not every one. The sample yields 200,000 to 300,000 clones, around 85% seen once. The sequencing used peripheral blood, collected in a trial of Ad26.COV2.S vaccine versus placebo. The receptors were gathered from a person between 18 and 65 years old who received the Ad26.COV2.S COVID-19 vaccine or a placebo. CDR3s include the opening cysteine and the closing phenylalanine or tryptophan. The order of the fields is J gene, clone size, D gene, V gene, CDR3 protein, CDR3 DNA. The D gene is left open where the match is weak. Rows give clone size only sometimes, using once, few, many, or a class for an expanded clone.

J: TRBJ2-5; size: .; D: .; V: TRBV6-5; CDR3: CASSYGGRETQYF; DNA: TGTGCCAGCAGTTACGGTGGCAGAGAGACCCAGTACTTC
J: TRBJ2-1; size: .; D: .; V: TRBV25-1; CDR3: CASSEAKGNEQFF; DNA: TGTGCCAGCAGTGAAGCAAAGGGCAATGAGCAGTTCTTC
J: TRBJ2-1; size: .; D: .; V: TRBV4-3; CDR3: CASSQDSDLSYNEQFF; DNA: TGCGCCAGCAGCCAAGATTCGGACCTATCCTACAATGAGCAGTTCTTC
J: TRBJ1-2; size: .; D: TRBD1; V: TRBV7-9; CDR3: CASSQVGQGPNYGYTF; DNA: TGTGCCAGCAGTCAAGTGGGACAGGGGCCTAACTATGGCTACACCTTC
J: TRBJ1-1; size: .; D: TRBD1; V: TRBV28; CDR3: CASSPRGQGATEAFF; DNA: TGTGCCAGCAGTCCCCGAGGACAGGGCGCAACTGAAGCTTTCTTT
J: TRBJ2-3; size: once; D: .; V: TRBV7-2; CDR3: CASSLSGGSTDTQYF; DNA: TGTGCCAGCAGCTTGTCCGGGGGATCAACAGATACGCAGTATTTT
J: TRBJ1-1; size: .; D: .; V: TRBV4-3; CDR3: CASSQLTGNTEAFF; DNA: TGCGCCAGCAGCCAGCTGACAGGGAACACTGAAGCTTTCTTT
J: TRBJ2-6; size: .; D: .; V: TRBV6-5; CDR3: CASSFGKSGANVLTF; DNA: TGTGCCAGCAGTTTTGGCAAATCTGGGGCCAACGTCCTGACTTTC
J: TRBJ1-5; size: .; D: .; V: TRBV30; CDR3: CAWSVGLNQPQHF; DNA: TGTGCCTGGAGTGTGGGTCTCAATCAGCCCCAGCATTTT
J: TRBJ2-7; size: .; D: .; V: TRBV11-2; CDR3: CASSPGVTEQYF; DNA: TGTGCCAGCAGCCCGGGTGTGACGGAGCAGTACTTC
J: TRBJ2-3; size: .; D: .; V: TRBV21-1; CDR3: CASRGGLDPTDTQYF; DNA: TGTGCTAGCAGAGGAGGACTCGACCCCACAGATACGCAGTATTTT
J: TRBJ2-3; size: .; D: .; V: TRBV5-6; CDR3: CASSVERGADTQYF; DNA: TGTGCCAGCAGCGTCGAACGGGGGGCGGATACGCAGTATTTT
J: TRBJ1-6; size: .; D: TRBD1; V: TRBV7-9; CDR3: CASSFGQGRSSPLHF; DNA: TGTGCCAGCAGCTTTGGACAGGGGAGGAGTTCACCCCTCCACTTT
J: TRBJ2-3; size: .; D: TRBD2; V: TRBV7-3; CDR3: CASSPGLAGATDTQYF; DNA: TGTGCCAGCAGCCCGGGACTAGCGGGAGCCACAGATACGCAGTATTTT
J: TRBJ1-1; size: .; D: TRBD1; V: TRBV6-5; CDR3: CASSFGQVLNTEAFF; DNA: TGTGCCAGCAGTTTCGGACAGGTCTTGAACACTGAAGCTTTCTTT
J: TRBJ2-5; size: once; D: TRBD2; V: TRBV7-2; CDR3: CASSLGSGTETQYF; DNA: TGTGCCAGCAGCTTAGGGAGCGGGACCGAGACCCAGTACTTC
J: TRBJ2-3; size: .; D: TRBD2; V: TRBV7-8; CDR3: CASSLARVKLAGDTQYF; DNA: TGTGCCAGCAGCTTAGCGCGGGTGAAGCTAGCGGGTGATACGCAGTATTTT
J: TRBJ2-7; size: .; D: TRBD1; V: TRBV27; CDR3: CASSWGQSSYEQYF; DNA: TGTGCCAGCAGTTGGGGACAGAGCTCCTACGAGCAGTACTTC
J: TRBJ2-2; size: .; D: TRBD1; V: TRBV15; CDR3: CATSRGQGARTGELFF; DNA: TGTGCCACCAGCAGAGGGCAGGGGGCGCGGACCGGGGAGCTGTTTTTT
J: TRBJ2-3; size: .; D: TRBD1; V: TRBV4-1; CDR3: CASSPGDRKADTQYF; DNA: TGCGCCAGCAGCCCCGGGGACAGGAAGGCAGATACGCAGTATTTT
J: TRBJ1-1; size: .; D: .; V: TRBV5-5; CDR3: CASSSFTGLTEAFF; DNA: TGTGCCAGCAGTTCATTTACAGGCCTGACTGAAGCTTTCTTT
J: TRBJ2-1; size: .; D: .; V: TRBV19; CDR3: CASAPGGNNEQFF; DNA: TGTGCCAGCGCCCCCGGGGGCAACAATGAGCAGTTCTTC
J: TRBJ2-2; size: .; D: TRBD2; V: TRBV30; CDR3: CAWRDLLAGGQRLTGELFF; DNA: TGTGCCTGGAGGGACCTTCTAGCGGGGGGGCAACGGCTCACCGGGGAGCTGTTTTTT
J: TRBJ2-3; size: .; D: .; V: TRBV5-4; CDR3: CASSLVADTQYF; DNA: TGTGCCAGCAGCTTGGTAGCGGATACGCAGTATTTT